This T cell receptor beta chain comes out of a study of T cells in Graves' hyperthyroidism and ophthalmopathy. Study results and caveats: It was a median approximately six months before onset that the model predicted ophthalmopathy.

Amplification of TCR beta CDR3 regions was performed using RNA transcripts as template. The HTBI primer set was used in a first-round RT-PCR of the TCR CDR3. TCRdb re-called the multiplex PCR reads with MiXCR, one entry per CDR3 protein. The repertoire consists of 350,000 to 500,000 distinct CDR3 sequences, with approximately 13% occurring once and the leading ten covering roughly 4.8%. The CDR3 consists of 15 residues. The ends were cut back, 3 bases at V and 6 bases at J, with 16 bases in the middle. Germline CDR1 MGHDK, CDR2 SYGVNS. The table lists this clonotype with many counts. The antigen remains unidentified. Clinical symptoms, serum thyroxine and TRAb, thyroid ultrasound and orbital computed tomography together formed the diagnostic basis.

This chain joins TRBV25-1 and TRBJ2-3; D uncertain. The receptor was derived from a woman aged 18-29 years with Graves' hyperthyroidism. The sequenced material came from blood. The CDR3 coding sequence is TGTGCCAGCAGTGAGGGCTTAGGGTCTGTGGATACGCAGTATTTT. Its translation is CASSEGLGSVDTQYF. Using reference TRBV25-1 and TRBJ2-3 for the parts outside the CDR3, the full variable domain is EADIYQTPRYLVIGTGKKITLECSQTMGHDKMYWYQQDPGMELHLIHYSYGVNSTEKGDLSSESTVSRIRTEHFPLTLESARPSHTSQYLCASSEGLGSVDTQYFGPGTRLTVL.